These 10 T cell receptor beta chains were all obtained from the same sample, sequenced in a study of cytomegalovirus exposure and HLA in healthy donors. The repertoire was sequenced with immunoSEQ multiplex PCR; TCRdb's copy has only in-frame clones and lacks some. The table records approximately 210,000 clones, around 90% of them present only once. Source material: PBMCs. The receptor source for this set is a woman aged 18-30 years in good health and CMV-seronegative.

The chain carries TRBV14 and TRBJ2-7; 8 bases agree with TRBD1. This CDR3 spans 18 amino acids. CDR1 and CDR2 from the germline V gene are SGHDN and FVKESK. Germline trimming cut 1 base from V and 2 bases from J; bases unmatched to any gene: 13. The CDR3 DNA reads as TGTGCCAGCAGCCAAGTCGGCCTGATCGGGACAGGCCCCTACGAGCAGTACTTC. Protein sequence: CASSQVGLIGTGPYEQYF.

V is TRBV11-2 and J is TRBJ2-1; D gene ambiguous. Germline values: CDR1 SGHAT, CDR2 FQNNGV. This CDR3 has 12 residues. V lost 1 base to trimming and J lost 16 bases, with 14 bases between them. The chain's CDR3 is CASSLASLQSFF. The CDR3 region has the DNA TGTGCCAGCAGCTTAGCCTCCCTACAGTCCTTCTTC. Together with reference TRBV11-2 and TRBJ2-1, the CDR3 gives the full variable domain: EAGVAQSPRYKIIEKRQSVAFWCNPISGHATLYWYQQILGQGPKLLIQFQNNGVVDDSQLPKDRFSAERLKGVDSTLKIQPAKLEDSAVYLCASSLASLQSFFGPGTRLTVL.

This rearrangement joins TRBV18 to TRBJ2-5; 9 nucleotides align to TRBD1. Germline CDR1 and CDR2: KGHSH and LQKENI. V was clipped by 4 bases and J by 0 bases; unmatched bases: 6. The CDR3 loop spans 16 amino acids. The CDR3 protein is CASSLRDRENQETQYF. In DNA, the CDR3 is TGTGCCAGCTCACTCCGGGACAGGGAAAACCAAGAGACCCAGTACTTC.

V usage is TRBV28 and J usage is TRBJ2-2, with 9 bases fitting TRBD1. V lost 6 bases, J lost 5 bases, and 7 bases stayed unmatched. The CDR3 totals 15 residues. Germline-derived CDR1 and CDR2 are MDHEN and SYDVKM. CDR3 sequence reads: CASSLGTGKTGELFF. CDR3 DNA sequence: TGTGCCAGCAGCCTAGGGACAGGGAAGACCGGGGAGCTGTTTTTT.

The chain uses TRBV27 and TRBJ2-7, with 12 bases aligning to TRBD2. Losses at the gene ends were 5 bases for V and 4 bases for J; bases not matched to a gene: 3. The CDR3 runs to 14 residues. In germline, CDR1 is MNHEY, CDR2 SMNVEV (reference sequence). The CDR3 DNA reads as TGTGCCAGCAGTCCCGGGACTAGCGGGTACGAGCAGTACTTC. It translates to CASSPGTSGYEQYF.

V usage is TRBV7-2 and J usage is TRBJ2-5, with TRBD2 identical over 10 bases. This CDR3 comprises 18 residues. Germline CDR1 and CDR2: SGHTA and FQGNSA. V lost 2 bases and J lost 5; bases outside the gene matches: 14. The CDR3, as DNA: TGTGCCAGCAGCTTAAGATGGCCTCTAGCGGGAGCTTTGGAGACCCAGTACTTC. This sequence encodes CASSLRWPLAGALETQYF.

This chain connects TRBV7-6 to TRBJ2-3; TRBD2 agrees at 9 bases. Germline V gene data show CDR1 as SGHVS and CDR2 as FNYEAQ. This CDR3 has 18 residues. V was clipped by 5 bases and J by 6 bases; unmatched bases: 18. In DNA form, the CDR3 reads TGTGCCAGCAGCCCCCCGGTGGTAGCGGGAGTGCTTTCTGATACGCAGTATTTT. Translating gives CASSPPVVAGVLSDTQYF.

This clone has a handful of counts. The chain combines TRBV6-1 with TRBJ1-2; D is undetermined. V shed 7 bases and J shed 0 bases, with 15 bases lying between them. The CDR3 runs to 15 residues. Germline V gene data show CDR1 as MNHNS and CDR2 as SASEGT. The CDR3 bases are TGTGCCAGCACCGAACGGGAAAGTTCTAACTATGGCTACACCTTC. Translation: CASTERESSNYGYTF.

This clone was detected only a few times. This sequence joins TRBV4-1 and TRBJ1-1; 8 bases line up with TRBD1. Germline lookup yields CDR1 MGHRA and CDR2 YSYEKL. The CDR3 runs 16 residues. With 0 bases clipped from V and 1 base from J, the junction kept 4 bases outside the gene matches. The CDR3 nucleotides read TGCGCCAGCAGCCAAGAAGTTGACAGGGGGAACACTGAAGCTTTCTTT. Translating gives CASSQEVDRGNTEAFF.

V gene TRBV19 combines with J gene TRBJ2-7, with D perhaps matching TRBD2 (5 bases). The CDR3 length is 17 residues. Per germline, CDR1 LNHDA and CDR2 SQIVND (reference sequence). Between the trimmed V and J ends, which lost 1 base and 3 bases, there was a span of 19 bases. Written as DNA, the CDR3 is TGTGCCAGTAGTATAGGCCCTTACAACTGGGAGATCTACGAGCAGTACTTC. Protein: CASSIGPYNWEIYEQYF.